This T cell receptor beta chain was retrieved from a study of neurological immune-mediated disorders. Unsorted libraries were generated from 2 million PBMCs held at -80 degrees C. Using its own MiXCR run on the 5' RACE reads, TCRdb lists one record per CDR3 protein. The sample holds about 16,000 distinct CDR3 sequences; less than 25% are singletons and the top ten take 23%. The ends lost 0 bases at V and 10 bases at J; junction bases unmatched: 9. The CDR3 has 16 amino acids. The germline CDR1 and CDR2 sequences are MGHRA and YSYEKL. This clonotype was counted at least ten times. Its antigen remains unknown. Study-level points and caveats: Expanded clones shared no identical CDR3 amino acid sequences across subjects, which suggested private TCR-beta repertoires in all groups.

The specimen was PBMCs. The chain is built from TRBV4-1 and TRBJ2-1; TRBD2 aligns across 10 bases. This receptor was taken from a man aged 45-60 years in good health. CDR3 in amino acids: CASSQDTSSGSEEQFF. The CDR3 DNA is TGCGCCAGCAGCCAAGATACGTCTAGCGGGAGCGAAGAGCAGTTCTTC.